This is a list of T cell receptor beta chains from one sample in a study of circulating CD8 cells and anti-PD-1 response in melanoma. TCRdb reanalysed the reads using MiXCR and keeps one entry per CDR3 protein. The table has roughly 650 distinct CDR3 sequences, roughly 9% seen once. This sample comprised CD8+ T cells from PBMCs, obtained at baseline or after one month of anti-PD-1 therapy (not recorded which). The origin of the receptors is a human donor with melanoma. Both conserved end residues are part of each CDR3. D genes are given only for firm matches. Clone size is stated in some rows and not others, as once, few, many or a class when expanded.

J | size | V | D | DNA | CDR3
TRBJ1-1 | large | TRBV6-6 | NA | TGTGCCAGCCTACTAAACAGGAACACTGAAGCTTTCTTT | CASLLNRNTEAFF
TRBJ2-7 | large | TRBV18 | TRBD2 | TGTGCCAGCTCATGGAGCGGGGGTTCGTCCCCCTACGAGCAGTACTTC | CASSWSGGSSPYEQYF
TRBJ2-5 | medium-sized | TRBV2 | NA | TGTGCCAGACAGAGAGATCAAGAGACCCAGTACTTC | CARQRDQETQYF
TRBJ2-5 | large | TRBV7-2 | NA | TGTGCCAGCAGCTTAGATCTAGGAGAGACCCAGTACTTC | CASSLDLGETQYF
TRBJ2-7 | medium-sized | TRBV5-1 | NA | TGCGCCAGCAGCCTTGGGCGCCGAGACGAGCAGTACTTC | CASSLGRRDEQYF
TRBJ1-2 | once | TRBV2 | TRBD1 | TGTGCCAGCAGTGGCCCTGGAGGGGGCCCGAAACAACCTTTTTACGGCTACACCTTC | CASSGPGGGPKQPFYGYTF
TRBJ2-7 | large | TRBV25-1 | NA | TGTGCCAGCAGTGGCACAGTGAAGGACTACGAGCAGTACTTC | CASSGTVKDYEQYF
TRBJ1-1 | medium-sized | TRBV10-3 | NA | TGTGCCATCAGTGAGAGCGGTGGGGTACCTGAAGCTTTCTTT | CAISESGGVPEAFF
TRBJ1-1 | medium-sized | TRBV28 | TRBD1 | TGTGCCAGCAGTTTATCAGGGGGTGGCACTGAAGCTTTCTTT | CASSLSGGGTEAFF
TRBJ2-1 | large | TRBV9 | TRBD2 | TGTGCCAGCAGCCCAGCGGGGGTCTCCTACAATGAGCAGTTCTTC | CASSPAGVSYNEQFF
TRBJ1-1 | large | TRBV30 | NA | TGTGCCTGGAGTGTTTCAGTGGAGGCTTTCTTT | CAWSVSVEAFF
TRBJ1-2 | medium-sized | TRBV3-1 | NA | TGTGCCAGCAGCCAAGATTGGGAGGAGGGAGTGGGCGGCTACACCTTC | CASSQDWEEGVGGYTF
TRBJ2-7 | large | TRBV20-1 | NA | TGCAGTGCTAGAGTTTTGGCAGGAGACTACGAGCAGTACTTC | CSARVLAGDYEQYF
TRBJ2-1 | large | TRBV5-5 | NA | TGTGCCAGCAGCCCCGGGGGGCCGGACAATGAGCAGTTCTTC | CASSPGGPDNEQFF
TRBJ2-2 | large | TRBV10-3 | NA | TGTGCCATCAGGGACTTTAACACCGGGGAGCTGTTTTTT | CAIRDFNTGELFF
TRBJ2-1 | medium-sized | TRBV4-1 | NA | TGCGCCAGCAGCCTTCAACAGGGATGGGAGCAGTTCTTC | CASSLQQGWEQFF
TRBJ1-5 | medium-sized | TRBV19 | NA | TGTGCCAGCAATAATCAGCCCCAGCATTTT | CASNNQPQHF
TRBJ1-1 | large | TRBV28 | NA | TGTGCCAGCAGTTTATTCGGAGGGAACACTGAAGCTTTCTTT | CASSLFGGNTEAFF
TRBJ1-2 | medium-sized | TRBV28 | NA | TGTGCCAGCAGACCACAGGCGGTCTATGGCTACACCTTC | CASRPQAVYGYTF
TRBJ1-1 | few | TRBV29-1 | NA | TGCAGCGCCGGAGCAGCGAACACTGAAGCTTTCTTT | CSAGAANTEAFF
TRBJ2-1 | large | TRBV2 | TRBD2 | TGTGCCAGCAGTGAAACTAGCGGGGCGTACAATGAGCAGTTCTTC | CASSETSGAYNEQFF
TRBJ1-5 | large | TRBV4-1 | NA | TGCGCCAGCAGCCAAGATTACAGGAGCAATCAGCCCCAGCATTTT | CASSQDYRSNQPQHF
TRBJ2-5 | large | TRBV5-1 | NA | TGCGCCAGCAGCGTCTACACAGAGAGCTCGGAGAGACCGGGGAGGAAGACCCAGTACTTC | CASSVYTESSERPGRKTQYF
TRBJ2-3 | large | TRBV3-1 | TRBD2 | TGTGCCAGCAGCCGCACTCGGGGGGACTCTAGCACAGATACGCAGTATTTT | CASSRTRGDSSTDTQYF
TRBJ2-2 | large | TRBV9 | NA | TGTGCCAGCAGCGTAGATACGTTGAGGACCTACACCGGGGAGCTGTTTTTT | CASSVDTLRTYTGELFF
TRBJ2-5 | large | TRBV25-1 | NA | TGTGCCAGCAGTAGGCCGCTCCTCGAGACCCAGTACTTC | CASSRPLLETQYF
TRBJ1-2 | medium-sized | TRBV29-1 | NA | TGCAGCGCTTACTCGGGGGGCGCCCGGGGCTACACCTTC | CSAYSGGARGYTF
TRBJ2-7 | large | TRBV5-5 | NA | TGTGCCAGCAGCTTGGGGGCAGTCGTCTCCTACGAGCAGTACTTC | CASSLGAVVSYEQYF
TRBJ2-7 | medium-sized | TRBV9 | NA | TGTGCCAGCAGCGTCTGGGACTTTAACAACGAGCAGTACTTC | CASSVWDFNNEQYF
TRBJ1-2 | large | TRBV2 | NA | TGTGCCAGCGACACGTTCAAGGGTGGCTACACCTTC | CASDTFKGGYTF
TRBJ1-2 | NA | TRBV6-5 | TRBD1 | TGTGCCGGCAGCCCCCAGGGGGGCGGCCCGGGCTACACCTTC | CAGSPQGGGPGYTF
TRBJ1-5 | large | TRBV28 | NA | TGTGCCACCGACTTCGGGAGCAATCAGCCCCAGCATTTT | CATDFGSNQPQHF
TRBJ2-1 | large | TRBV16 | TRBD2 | TGTGCCAGCAGCCCCCCCGCCAGCGGGGGCTTCGAGAATGAGCAGTTCTTC | CASSPPASGGFENEQFF
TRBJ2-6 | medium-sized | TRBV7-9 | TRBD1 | TGTGCCAGCAGCTGGACAGGGGAATTATTGGTCCTGACTTTC | CASSWTGELLVLTF
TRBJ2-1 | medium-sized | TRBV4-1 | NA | TGCGCCAGCAGCCAAGGGGATCTTGAGCAGTTCTTC | CASSQGDLEQFF
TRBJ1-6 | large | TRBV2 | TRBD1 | TGTGCCAGCAGTGACAGGGGGAATTCACCCCTCCACTTT | CASSDRGNSPLHF
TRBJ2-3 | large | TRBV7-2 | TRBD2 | TGTGCCAGCAGCTCCCACCTAGCGGACAGCACAGATACGCAGTATTTT | CASSSHLADSTDTQYF
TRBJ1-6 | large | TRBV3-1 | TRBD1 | TGTGCCAGCAGCAGGGGGGAGGACAGGGGAACCGGATCACCCCTCCACTTT | CASSRGEDRGTGSPLHF
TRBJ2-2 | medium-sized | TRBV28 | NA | TGTGCCAGCAGGGTGGACACTTACACCGGGGAGCTGTTTTTT | CASRVDTYTGELFF
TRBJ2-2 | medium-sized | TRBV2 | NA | TGTGCCAGCAGTGGCGGGACAGTGAACACCGGGGAGCTGTTTTTT | CASSGGTVNTGELFF
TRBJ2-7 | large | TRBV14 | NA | TGTGCCAGCAGCCCCACCGGGGGATCCGGCGAGCAGTACTTC | CASSPTGGSGEQYF
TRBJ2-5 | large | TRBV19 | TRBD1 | TGTGCCAGTAGTACCACCTGGGACAGTAAAGAGACCCAGTACTTC | CASSTTWDSKETQYF
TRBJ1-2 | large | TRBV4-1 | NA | TGCGCCAGCAGCCGCCCCGACAGAACTAACTATGGCTACACCTTC | CASSRPDRTNYGYTF
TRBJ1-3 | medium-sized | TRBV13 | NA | TGTGCCAGCAGCTTCCTCGCGGGTAGCTCTGGAAACACCATATATTTT | CASSFLAGSSGNTIYF
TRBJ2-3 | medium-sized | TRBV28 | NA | TGTGCCGTGGGGGCGGGCACAGATACGCAGTATTTT | CAVGAGTDTQYF
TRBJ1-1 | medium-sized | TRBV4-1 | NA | TGCGCCAGCAGCCAAGGAATAGGGGCGCCTTTAAACACTGAAGCTTTCTTT | CASSQGIGAPLNTEAFF
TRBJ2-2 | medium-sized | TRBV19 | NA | TGTGCCAGTAGCACTCTCGACACCACCACCGGGGAGCTGTTTTTT | CASSTLDTTTGELFF
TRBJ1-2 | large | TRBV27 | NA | TGTGCCAGCAGGCAGGGTAGCTATGGCTACACCTTC | CASRQGSYGYTF
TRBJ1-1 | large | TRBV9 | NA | TGTGCCAGCAGCGTAGATCCAGCTTACACTGAAGCTTTCTTT | CASSVDPAYTEAFF
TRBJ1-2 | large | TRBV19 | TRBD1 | TGTGCCAGTAGTATGCAACAGGGGACCTATGGCTACACCTTC | CASSMQQGTYGYTF